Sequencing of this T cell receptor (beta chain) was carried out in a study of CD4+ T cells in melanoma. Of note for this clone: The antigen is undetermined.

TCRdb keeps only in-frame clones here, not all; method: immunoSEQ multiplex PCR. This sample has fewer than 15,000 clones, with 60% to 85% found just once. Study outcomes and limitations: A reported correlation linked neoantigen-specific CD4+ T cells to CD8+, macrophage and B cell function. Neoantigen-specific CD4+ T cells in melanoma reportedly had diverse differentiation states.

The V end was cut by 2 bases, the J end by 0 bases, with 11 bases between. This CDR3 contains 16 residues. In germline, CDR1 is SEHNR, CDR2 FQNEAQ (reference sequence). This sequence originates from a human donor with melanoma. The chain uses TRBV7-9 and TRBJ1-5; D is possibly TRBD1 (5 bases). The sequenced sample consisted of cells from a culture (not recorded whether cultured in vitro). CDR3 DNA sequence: TGTGCCAGCAGCTTATCCGGGACTTATAGCAATCAGCCCCAGCATTTT. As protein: CASSLSGTYSNQPQHF. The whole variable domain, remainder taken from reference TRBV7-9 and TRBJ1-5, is DTGVSQNPRHKITKRGQNVTFRCDPISEHNRLYWYRQTLGQGPEFLTYFQNEAQLEKSRLLSDRFSAERPKGSFSTLEIQRTEQGDSAMYLCASSLSGTYSNQPQHFGDGTRLSIL.